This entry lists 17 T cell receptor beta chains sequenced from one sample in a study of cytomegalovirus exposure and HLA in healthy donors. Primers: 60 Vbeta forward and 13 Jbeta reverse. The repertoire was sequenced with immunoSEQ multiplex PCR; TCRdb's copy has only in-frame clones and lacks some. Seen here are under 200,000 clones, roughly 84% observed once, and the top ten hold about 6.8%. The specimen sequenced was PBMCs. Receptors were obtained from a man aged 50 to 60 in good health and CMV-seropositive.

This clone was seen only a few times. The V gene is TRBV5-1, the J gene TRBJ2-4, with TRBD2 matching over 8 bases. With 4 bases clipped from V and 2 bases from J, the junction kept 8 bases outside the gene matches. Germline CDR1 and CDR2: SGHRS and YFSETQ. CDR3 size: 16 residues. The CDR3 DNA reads TGCGCCAGCAGCGGTGACGGGGGGGTCACCAAAAACATTCAGTACTTC. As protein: CASSGDGGVTKNIQYF.

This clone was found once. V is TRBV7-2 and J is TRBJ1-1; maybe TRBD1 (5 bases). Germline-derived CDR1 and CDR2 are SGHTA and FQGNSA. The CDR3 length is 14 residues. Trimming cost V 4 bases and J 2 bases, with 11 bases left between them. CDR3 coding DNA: TGTGCCAGCAGCTCCAACAGGCCCAACACTGAAGCTTTCTTT. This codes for CASSSNRPNTEAFF.

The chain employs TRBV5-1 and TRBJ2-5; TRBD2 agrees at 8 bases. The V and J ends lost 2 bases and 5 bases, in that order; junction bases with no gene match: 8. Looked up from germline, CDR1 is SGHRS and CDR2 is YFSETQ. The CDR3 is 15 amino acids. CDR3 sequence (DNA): TGCGCCAGCAGCTTTGGAGCGGGGGCCGGGGAGACCCAGTACTTC. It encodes CASSFGAGAGETQYF.

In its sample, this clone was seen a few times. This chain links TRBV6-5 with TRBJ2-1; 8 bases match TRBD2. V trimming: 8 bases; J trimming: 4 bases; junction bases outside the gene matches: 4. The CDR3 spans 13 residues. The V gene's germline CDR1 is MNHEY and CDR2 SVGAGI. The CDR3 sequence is CASQASGYNEQFF. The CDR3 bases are TGTGCCAGCCAAGCTAGCGGGTACAATGAGCAGTTCTTC.

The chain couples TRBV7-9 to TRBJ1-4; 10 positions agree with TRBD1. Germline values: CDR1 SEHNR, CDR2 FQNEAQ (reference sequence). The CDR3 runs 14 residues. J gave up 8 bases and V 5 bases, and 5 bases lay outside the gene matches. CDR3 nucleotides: TGTGCCAGCAGCCTAGGACAGGGGGGGGAAAAACTGTTTTTT. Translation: CASSLGQGGEKLFF.

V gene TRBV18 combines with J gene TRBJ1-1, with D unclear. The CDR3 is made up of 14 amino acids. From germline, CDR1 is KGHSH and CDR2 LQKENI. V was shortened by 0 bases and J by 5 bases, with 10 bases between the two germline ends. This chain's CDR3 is CASSPPLRSTEAFF. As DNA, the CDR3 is TGTGCCAGCTCACCACCCCTGAGAAGTACTGAAGCTTTCTTT.

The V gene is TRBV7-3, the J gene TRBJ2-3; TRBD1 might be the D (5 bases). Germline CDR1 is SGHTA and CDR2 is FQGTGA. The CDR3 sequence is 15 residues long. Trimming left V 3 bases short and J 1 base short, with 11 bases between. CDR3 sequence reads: CASSFGIGGTDTQYF. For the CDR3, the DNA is TGTGCCAGCAGCTTCGGTATAGGGGGCACAGATACGCAGTATTTT. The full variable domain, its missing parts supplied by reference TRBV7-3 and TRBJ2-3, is GAGVSQTPSNKVTEKGKYVELRCDPISGHTALYWYRQSLGQGPEFLIYFQGTGAADDSGLPNDRFFAVRPEGSVSTLKIQRTERGDSAVYLCASSFGIGGTDTQYFGPGTRLTVL.

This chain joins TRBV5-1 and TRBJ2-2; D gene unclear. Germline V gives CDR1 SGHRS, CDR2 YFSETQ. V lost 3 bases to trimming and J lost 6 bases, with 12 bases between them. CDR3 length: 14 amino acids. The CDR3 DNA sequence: TGCGCCAGCAGCTCCGCCGGGTCCTCCGGGGAGCTGTTTTTT. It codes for CASSSAGSSGELFF.

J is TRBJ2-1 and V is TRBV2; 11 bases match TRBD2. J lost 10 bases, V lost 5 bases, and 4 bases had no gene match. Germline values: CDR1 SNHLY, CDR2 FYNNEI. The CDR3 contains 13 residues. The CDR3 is CASSLAGGSEQFF. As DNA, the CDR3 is TGTGCCAGCAGTCTAGCGGGGGGCTCGGAGCAGTTCTTC.

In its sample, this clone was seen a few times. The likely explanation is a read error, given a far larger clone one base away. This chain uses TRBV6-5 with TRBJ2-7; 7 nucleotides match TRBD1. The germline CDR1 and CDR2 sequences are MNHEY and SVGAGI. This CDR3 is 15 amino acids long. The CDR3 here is CASSPGTVYNSPLHF. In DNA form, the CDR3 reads TGTGCCAGCAGTCCCGGGACAGTATATAATTCACCCCTCCACTTC.

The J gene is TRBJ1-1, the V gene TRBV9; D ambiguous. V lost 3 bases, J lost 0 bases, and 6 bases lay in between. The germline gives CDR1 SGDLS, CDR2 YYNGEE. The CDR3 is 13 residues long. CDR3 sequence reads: CASSETLNTEAFF. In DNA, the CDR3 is TGTGCCAGCAGCGAGACATTGAACACTGAAGCTTTCTTT.

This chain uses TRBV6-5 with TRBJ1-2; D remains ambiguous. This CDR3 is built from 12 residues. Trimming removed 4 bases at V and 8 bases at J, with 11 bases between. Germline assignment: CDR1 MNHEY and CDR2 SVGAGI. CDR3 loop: CASSLLGGGYTF. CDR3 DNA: TGTGCCAGCAGTTTGTTGGGAGGGGGCTACACCTTC.

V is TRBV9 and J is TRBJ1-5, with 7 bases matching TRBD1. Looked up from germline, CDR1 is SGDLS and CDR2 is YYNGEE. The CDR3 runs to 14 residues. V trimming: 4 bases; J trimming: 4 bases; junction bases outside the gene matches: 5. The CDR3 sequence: CASSPTGKNQPQHF. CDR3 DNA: TGTGCCAGCAGCCCGACAGGGAAAAATCAGCCCCAGCATTTT. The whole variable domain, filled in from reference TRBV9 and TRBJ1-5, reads DSGVTQTPKHLITATGQRVTLRCSPRSGDLSVYWYQQSLDQGLQFLIQYYNGEERAKGNILERFSAQQFPDLHSELNLSSLELGDSALYFCASSPTGKNQPQHFGDGTRLSIL.

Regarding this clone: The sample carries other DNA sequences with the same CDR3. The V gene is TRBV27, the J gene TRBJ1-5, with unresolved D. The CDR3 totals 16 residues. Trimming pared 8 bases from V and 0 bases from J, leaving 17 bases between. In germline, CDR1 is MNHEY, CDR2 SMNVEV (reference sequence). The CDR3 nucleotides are TGTGCCAGCTCCCACGGCGGGGAGTATAGCAATCAGCCCCAGCATTTT. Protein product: CASSHGGEYSNQPQHF.

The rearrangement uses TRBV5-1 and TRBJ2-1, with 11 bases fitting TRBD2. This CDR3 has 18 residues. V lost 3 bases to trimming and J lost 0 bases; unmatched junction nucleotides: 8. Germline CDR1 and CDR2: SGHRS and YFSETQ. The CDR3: CASSSGLADPDSYNEQFF. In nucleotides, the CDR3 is TGCGCCAGCAGCTCGGGACTAGCGGACCCAGACTCCTACAATGAGCAGTTCTTC.

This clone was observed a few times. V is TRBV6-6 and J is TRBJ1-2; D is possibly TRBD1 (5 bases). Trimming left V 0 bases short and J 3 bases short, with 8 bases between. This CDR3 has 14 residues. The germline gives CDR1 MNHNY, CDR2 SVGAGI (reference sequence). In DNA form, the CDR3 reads TGTGCCAGCAGTTACTCGACAGCGCACTATGGCTACACCTTC. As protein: CASSYSTAHYGYTF.

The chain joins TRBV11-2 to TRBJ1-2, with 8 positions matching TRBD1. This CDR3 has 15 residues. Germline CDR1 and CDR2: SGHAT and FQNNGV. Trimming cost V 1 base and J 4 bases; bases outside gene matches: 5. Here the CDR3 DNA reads TGTGCCAGCAGCTTAGGGACAGGGTCAGGCTATGGCTACACCTTC. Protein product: CASSLGTGSGYGYTF.